Presented here are 26 T cell receptor beta chains from one specimen sequenced in a study of cytomegalovirus exposure and HLA in healthy donors. PCR primers comprised 60 Vbeta and 13 Jbeta primers. Clones were read by immunoSEQ multiplex PCR, and TCRdb kept only the in-frame ones, dropping some. The sample comprises roughly 130,000 clones, about 74% of which are singletons, and around 6.6% rests with the top ten. The source material was PBMCs. The receptors here all came from a man aged 35-49 years in good health and CMV-seropositive.

CDR3 in amino acids: CASSMTGSSTAFF. CDR3 bases: TGTGCCAGTAGTATGACAGGGTCCTCGACCGCTTTCTTT. V and J are TRBV19 and TRBJ1-1; 7 bases line up with TRBD1. The J segment lost 11 bases and the V segment lost 3 bases, leaving 9 bases of the junction unmatched. Germline assignment: CDR1 LNHDA and CDR2 SQIVND (reference sequence). There are 13 residues in the CDR3. The full variable domain, in which reference TRBV19 and TRBJ1-1 provide the parts outside the CDR3, is DGGITQSPKYLFRKEGQNVTLSCEQNLNHDAMYWYRQDPGQGLRLIYYSQIVNDFQKGDIAEGYSVSREKKESFPLTVTSAQKNPTAFYLCASSMTGSSTAFFGQGTRLTVV.

The V call is TRBV11-2, the J call TRBJ2-7; TRBD2 matches 11 bases. The CDR3 loop spans 14 amino acids. With V trimmed by 5 bases and J by 6 bases, 6 bases remained unmatched. Looked up from germline, CDR1 is SGHAT and CDR2 is FQNNGV. The CDR3 loop reads CASSQGLAESEQYF. Here the CDR3 DNA reads TGTGCCAGCAGCCAGGGACTAGCGGAGAGCGAGCAGTACTTC. The variable domain in full, completed from reference TRBV11-2 and TRBJ2-7, reads EAGVAQSPRYKIIEKRQSVAFWCNPISGHATLYWYQQILGQGPKLLIQFQNNGVVDDSQLPKDRFSAERLKGVDSTLKIQPAKLEDSAVYLCASSQGLAESEQYFGPGTRLTVT.

The chain joins TRBV28 to TRBJ1-2; no clear D gene. This CDR3 is 12 amino acids long. Germline V gives CDR1 MDHEN, CDR2 SYDVKM. Deletions cut 8 bases from V and 4 bases from J, with 11 bases between. DNA for the CDR3: TGTGCCAGCGAGGAAACCGTCTATGGCTACACCTTC. Amino acids: CASEETVYGYTF.

The CDR3 spells CASSRSGRAGSGTDTQYF. Written as DNA, the CDR3 is TGTGCCAGCAGCCGTAGCGGGAGGGCCGGTTCGGGCACAGATACGCAGTATTTT. The chain employs TRBV5-4 and TRBJ2-3; 11 nucleotides line up with TRBD2. The CDR3 contains 18 residues. Germline CDR1 reads SGHNT; CDR2 reads YYREEE (reference sequence). Unmatched junction bases numbered 11, after V lost 4 bases and J lost 1 base.

The rearrangement uses TRBV27 and TRBJ2-1; 8 nucleotides align to TRBD1. With 10 bases clipped from V and 4 bases from J, the junction kept 6 bases outside the gene matches. The CDR3 contains 13 residues. The germline V gene encodes CDR1 MNHEY and CDR2 SMNVEV (reference sequence). This CDR3 reads CATGTGGYNEQFF. In DNA, the CDR3 is TGTGCCACCGGGACAGGAGGGTACAATGAGCAGTTCTTC.

This chain joins TRBV10-3 and TRBJ1-4; D gene unclear. The CDR3 loop spans 16 amino acids. Per germline, CDR1 ENHRY and CDR2 SYGVKD. Trimming removed 3 bases at V and 5 bases at J, with 16 bases between. The CDR3 protein is CAISDRVLGGNEKLFF. CDR3 DNA sequence: TGTGCCATCAGTGACCGCGTTCTTGGAGGCAATGAAAAACTGTTTTTT.

The chain recombines TRBV30 with TRBJ1-6; 11 bases fit TRBD1. The J segment lost 7 bases and the V segment lost 2 bases, leaving 10 bases of the junction unmatched. There are 17 residues in the CDR3. CDR1 and CDR2 (germline): GTSNPN, SVGIG (reference sequence). This chain's CDR3 is CAWSSGTGGNRNSPLHF. The CDR3 nucleotides are TGTGCCTGGAGTTCGGGGACAGGGGGGAATAGGAATTCACCCCTCCACTTT. The variable domain in full, completed from reference TRBV30 and TRBJ1-6, reads SQTIHQWPATLVQPVGSPLSLECTVEGTSNPNLYWYRQAAGRGLQLLFYSVGIGQISSEVPQNLSASRPQDRQFILSSKKLLLSDSGFYLCAWSSGTGGNRNSPLHFGNGTRLTVT.

This clone has just one count. This chain links TRBV5-8 with TRBJ2-6; unclear D gene. The ends were cut back, 3 bases at V and 0 bases at J, with 7 bases in the middle. CDR1 SGHTS and CDR2 YDEGEE come from the germline V gene. This CDR3 is 15 amino acids long. The CDR3 nucleotides read TGTGCCAGCAGCTCCTACAGCTCTGGGGCCAACGTCCTGACTTTC. Its translation is CASSSYSSGANVLTF.

The rearrangement uses TRBV18 and TRBJ1-1; TRBD1 matches at 11 bases. The CDR3 is 14 residues long. Germline loops: CDR1 KGHSH, CDR2 LQKENI. The ends lost 4 bases at V and 10 bases at J; junction bases unmatched: 8. CDR3 DNA sequence: TGTGCCAGCTCACAGGGGACAGGGGGGCAAGGAGCTTTCTTT. This sequence encodes CASSQGTGGQGAFF.

The chain links TRBV6-1 to TRBJ2-4, with 11 bases that match TRBD1. After removal of 4 bases from V and 6 bases from J, the junction contained 2 bases not matched to a gene. Looked up from germline, CDR1 is MNHNS and CDR2 is SASEGT. The CDR3 runs 14 residues. CDR3 protein: CASSAGQGGNIQYF. CDR3 nucleotides: TGTGCCAGCAGTGCGGGACAGGGGGGAAACATTCAGTACTTC.

There are a few counts of this clone. The chain has TRBV7-7 and TRBJ1-1; the D gene is possibly TRBD1 (6 bases). Trimming stripped 5 bases from V and 1 base from J, with 8 bases between. This CDR3 is built from 13 residues. Germline CDR1 reads SSHAT; CDR2 reads FNYEAQ (reference sequence). The CDR3 nucleotides read TGTGCCAGCAGCCGACAGGAGAACACTGAAGCTTTCTTT. This gives the protein CASSRQENTEAFF.

The chain couples TRBV30 to TRBJ1-1; unclear D gene. CDR1 is GTSNPN and CDR2 is SVGIG in the germline V gene (reference sequence). This CDR3 contains 12 residues. The V and J ends lost 2 bases and 4 bases respectively, with 8 bases between them. CDR3 nucleotide sequence: TGTGCCTGGAGTCCCGGTTTCACTGAAGCTTTCTTT. Protein: CAWSPGFTEAFF.

The CDR3 DNA reads TGTGCCAGCAGCTTCTCGGGCGGGCGGGGTGAAAAACTGTTTTTT. This translates into CASSFSGGRGEKLFF. The V and J genes are TRBV5-6 and TRBJ1-4; the D is unclear. Trimming cost V 2 bases and J 7 bases, with 15 bases left between them. The CDR3 is made up of 15 amino acids. Germline V gene lookup returns CDR1 SGHDT and CDR2 YYEEEE.

This sequence joins TRBV5-1 and TRBJ2-5, with D uncertain. This CDR3 region has 11 residues. The germline V gene has CDR1 SGHRS and CDR2 YFSETQ. V was shortened by 2 bases and J by 4 bases, with 3 bases between the two germline ends. This CDR3 is CASSFRETQYF. CDR3 bases: TGCGCCAGCAGCTTTAGAGAGACCCAGTACTTC. Combining the CDR3 with reference TRBV5-1 and TRBJ2-5 gives the whole variable domain KAGVTQTPRYLIKTRGQQVTLSCSPISGHRSVSWYQQTPGQGLQFLFEYFSETQRNKGNFPGRFSGRQFSNSRSEMNVSTLELGDSALYLCASSFRETQYFGPGTRLLVL.

The chain uses TRBV5-1 and TRBJ2-1, with D possibly TRBD2 on 5 matching bases. In germline, CDR1 is SGHRS, CDR2 YFSETQ. The CDR3 has 17 amino acids. Between the trimmed V and J ends, which lost 3 bases and 0 bases, there was a span of 16 bases. The CDR3 coding sequence is TGCGCCAGCAGCTCCCATCCGGGGTTTAGCTCCTACAATGAGCAGTTCTTC. Amino acid sequence: CASSSHPGFSSYNEQFF.

The chain couples TRBV5-1 to TRBJ2-2, with a weak D call TRBD2 (6 bases). Trimming removed 5 bases at V and 5 bases at J, with 10 bases between. Germline V lookup: CDR1 SGHRS, CDR2 YFSETQ. The CDR3 contains 13 residues. The CDR3 spells CASSWEDTGELFF. The CDR3 DNA reads as TGCGCCAGCAGTTGGGAGGATACCGGGGAGCTGTTTTTT.

The chain joins TRBV29-1 to TRBJ2-5; 7 positions match TRBD1. This CDR3 comprises 13 residues. The V and J ends lost 3 bases and 11 bases, in that order; junction bases with no gene match: 12. The germline gives CDR1 SQVTM, CDR2 ANQGSEA. The CDR3 DNA reads as TGCAGCGTTGAGAAGGGGGCGGTGAGGGAGCAGTACTTC. It encodes CSVEKGAVREQYF.

This clone has a handful of counts. This rearrangement joins TRBV5-1 to TRBJ1-6; TRBD1 matches at 9 bases. Germline V gives CDR1 SGHRS, CDR2 YFSETQ. This CDR3 contains 13 residues. With 7 bases clipped from V and 9 bases from J, the junction kept 5 bases outside the gene matches. CDR3 coding DNA: TGCGCCAGCGCCGGGACAGGGAGTTCACCCCTCCACTTT. As protein: CASAGTGSSPLHF.

The DNA of the CDR3 is TGTGCCAGCAGTTACTCGGTAGGGAGCTACGAGCAGTACTTC. Its protein is CASSYSVGSYEQYF. V usage is TRBV6-5 and J usage is TRBJ2-7; perhaps TRBD2 as D (5 bases). The germline V gene has CDR1 MNHEY and CDR2 SVGAGI. This CDR3 has 14 residues. V was cut by 0 bases and J by 3 bases, with 9 bases left in between.

The V gene is TRBV27, the J gene TRBJ1-1, with TRBD1 as a possible D gene (6 bases). Trimming took off 5 bases at V and 2 bases at J, with 15 bases between the two ends. The CDR3 sequence is 15 residues long. Germline CDR1 MNHEY, CDR2 SMNVEV (reference sequence). CDR3 coding DNA: TGTGCCAGCAGTCCCCTCGGGGGGCGTAACACTGAAGCTTTCTTT. Amino acids: CASSPLGGRNTEAFF.

The chain recombines TRBV6-1 with TRBJ2-5, with TRBD2 matching 10 bases. The CDR3 spans 13 residues. The germline V gene encodes CDR1 MNHNS and CDR2 SASEGT. V gave up 7 bases and J gave up 2 bases; unmatched junction bases: 1. Written as DNA, the CDR3 is TGTGCCAGCACGACTAGCGGGCAAGAGACCCAGTACTTC. It is translated as CASTTSGQETQYF.

This chain uses TRBV5-1 with TRBJ2-7, with D possibly being TRBD1 (5 bases). Germline V gene data show CDR1 as SGHRS and CDR2 as YFSETQ. The V end was cut by 0 bases, the J end by 2 bases, with 15 bases between. This CDR3 is 16 amino acids long. The CDR3 loop reads CASSLEGQGGTYEQYF. The DNA of the CDR3 is TGCGCCAGCAGCTTGGAGGGGCAGGGTGGGACCTACGAGCAGTACTTC. Based on the CDR3 plus reference TRBV5-1 and TRBJ2-7, the full variable domain is KAGVTQTPRYLIKTRGQQVTLSCSPISGHRSVSWYQQTPGQGLQFLFEYFSETQRNKGNFPGRFSGRQFSNSRSEMNVSTLELGDSALYLCASSLEGQGGTYEQYFGPGTRLTVT.

The V call is TRBV27, the J call TRBJ2-2; D uncertain. The germline gives CDR1 MNHEY, CDR2 SMNVEV (reference sequence). The CDR3 is made up of 15 amino acids. V was cut by 8 bases and J by 1 base, with 14 bases left in between. The CDR3 bases are TGTGCCAGCTCCCTGTGGCAGGAGAACACCGGGGAGCTGTTTTTT. Amino acids: CASSLWQENTGELFF.

The chain joins TRBV18 to TRBJ1-3; D is perhaps TRBD1 (6 bases). The CDR3 spans 20 residues. Germline-derived CDR1 and CDR2 are KGHSH and LQKENI. Trimming took off 3 bases at V and 0 bases at J, with 24 bases between the two ends. CDR3: CASSPLQGFDGGLSGNTIYF. The CDR3 nucleotides are TGTGCCAGCTCACCTTTACAGGGATTCGACGGCGGCCTCTCTGGAAACACCATATATTTT. The full variable domain, in which reference TRBV18 and TRBJ1-3 provide the parts outside the CDR3, is NAGVMQNPRHLVRRRGQEARLRCSPMKGHSHVYWYRQLPEEGLKFMVYLQKENIIDESGMPKERFSAEFPKEGPSILRIQQVVRGDSAAYFCASSPLQGFDGGLSGNTIYFGEGSWLTVV.

The chain links TRBV18 to TRBJ1-4, with D perhaps matching TRBD1 (5 bases). The V end was cut by 4 bases, the J end by 5 bases, with 11 bases between. Per germline, CDR1 KGHSH and CDR2 LQKENI. CDR3 size: 14 residues. In DNA form, the CDR3 reads TGTGCCAGCTCACGCGGGACCCGGAATGAAAAACTGTTTTTT. As protein: CASSRGTRNEKLFF.

The chain links TRBV19 to TRBJ1-1; a weak D match, TRBD1 (5 bases). Germline V gene sequence: CDR1 LNHDA, CDR2 SQIVND (reference sequence). The CDR3 length is 15 residues. Trimming removed 3 bases at V and 0 bases at J, with 11 bases between. Here the CDR3 reads CASSILGDLNTEAFF. The CDR3 region has the DNA TGTGCCAGTAGTATCCTAGGGGATTTGAACACTGAAGCTTTCTTT.